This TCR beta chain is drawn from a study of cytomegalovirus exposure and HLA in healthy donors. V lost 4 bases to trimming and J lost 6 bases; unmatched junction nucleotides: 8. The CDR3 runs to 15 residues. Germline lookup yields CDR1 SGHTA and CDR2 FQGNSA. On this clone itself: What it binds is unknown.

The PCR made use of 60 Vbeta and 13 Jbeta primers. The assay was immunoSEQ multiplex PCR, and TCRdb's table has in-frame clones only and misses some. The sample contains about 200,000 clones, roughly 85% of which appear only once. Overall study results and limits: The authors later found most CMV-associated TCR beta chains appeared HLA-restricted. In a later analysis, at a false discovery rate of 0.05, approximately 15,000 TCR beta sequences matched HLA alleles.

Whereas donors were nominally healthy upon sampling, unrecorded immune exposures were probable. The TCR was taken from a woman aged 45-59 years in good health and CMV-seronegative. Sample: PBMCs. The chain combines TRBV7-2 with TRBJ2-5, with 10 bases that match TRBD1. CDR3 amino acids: CASSSKGQGSKTQYF. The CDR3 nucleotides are TGTGCCAGCAGCTCAAAGGGACAGGGGTCCAAGACCCAGTACTTC.